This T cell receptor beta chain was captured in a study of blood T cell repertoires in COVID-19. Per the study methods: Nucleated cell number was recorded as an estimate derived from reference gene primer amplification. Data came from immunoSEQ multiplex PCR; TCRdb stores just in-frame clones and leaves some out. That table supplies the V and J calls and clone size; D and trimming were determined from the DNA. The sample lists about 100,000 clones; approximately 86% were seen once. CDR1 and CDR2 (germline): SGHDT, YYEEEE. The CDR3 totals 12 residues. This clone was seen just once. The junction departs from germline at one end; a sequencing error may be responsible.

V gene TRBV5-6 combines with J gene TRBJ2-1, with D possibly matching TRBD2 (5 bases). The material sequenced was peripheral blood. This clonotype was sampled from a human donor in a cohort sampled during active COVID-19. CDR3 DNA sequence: TGTGCCAGCGGGTTAGTGAGAGGGTATTTGATCTTC. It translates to CASGLVRGYLIF.